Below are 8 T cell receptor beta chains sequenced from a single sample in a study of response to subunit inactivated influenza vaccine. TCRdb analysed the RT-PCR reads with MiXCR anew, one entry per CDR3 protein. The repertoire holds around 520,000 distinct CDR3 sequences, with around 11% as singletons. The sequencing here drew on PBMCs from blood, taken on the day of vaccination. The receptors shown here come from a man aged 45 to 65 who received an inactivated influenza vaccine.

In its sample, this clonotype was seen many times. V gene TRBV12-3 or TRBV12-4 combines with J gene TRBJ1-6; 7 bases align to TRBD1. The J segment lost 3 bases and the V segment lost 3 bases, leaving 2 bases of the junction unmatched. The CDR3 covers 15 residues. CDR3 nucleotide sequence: TGTGCCAGCAGTTTGGGACAGCTCTATAATTCACCCCTCCACTTT. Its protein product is CASSLGQLYNSPLHF.

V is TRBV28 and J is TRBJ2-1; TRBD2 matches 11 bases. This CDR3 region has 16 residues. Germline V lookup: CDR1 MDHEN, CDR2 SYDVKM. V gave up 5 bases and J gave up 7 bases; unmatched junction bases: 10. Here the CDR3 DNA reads TGTGCCAGCAGTCCCGCTTTGACTAGCGGGGCTAATGAGCAGTTCTTC. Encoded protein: CASSPALTSGANEQFF.

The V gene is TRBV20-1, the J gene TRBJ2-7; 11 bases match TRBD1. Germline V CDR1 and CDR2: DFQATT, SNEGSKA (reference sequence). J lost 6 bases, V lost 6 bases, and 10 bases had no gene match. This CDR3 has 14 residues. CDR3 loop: CSAIRTGGKGEQYF. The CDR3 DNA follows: TGCAGTGCCATCCGGACAGGGGGCAAGGGCGAGCAGTACTTC.

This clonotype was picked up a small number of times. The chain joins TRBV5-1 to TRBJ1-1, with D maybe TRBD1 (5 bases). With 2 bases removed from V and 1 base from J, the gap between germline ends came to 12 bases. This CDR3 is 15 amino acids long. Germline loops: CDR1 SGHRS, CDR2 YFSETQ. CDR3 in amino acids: CASSFGRTGNTEAFF. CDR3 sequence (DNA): TGCGCCAGCAGCTTCGGGCGAACAGGGAACACTGAAGCTTTCTTT.

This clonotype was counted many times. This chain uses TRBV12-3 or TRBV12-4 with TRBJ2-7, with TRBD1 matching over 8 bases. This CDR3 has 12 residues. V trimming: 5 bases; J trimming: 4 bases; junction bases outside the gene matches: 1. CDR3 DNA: TGTGCCAGCAGTAGACAGGGGTACGAGCAGTACTTC. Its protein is CASSRQGYEQYF.

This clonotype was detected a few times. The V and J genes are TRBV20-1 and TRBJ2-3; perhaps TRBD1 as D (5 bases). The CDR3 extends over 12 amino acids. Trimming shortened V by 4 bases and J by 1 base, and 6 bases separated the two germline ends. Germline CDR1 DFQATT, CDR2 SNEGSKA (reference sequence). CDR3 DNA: TGCAGTGCTAAGACAGGCACAGATACGCAGTATTTT. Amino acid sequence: CSAKTGTDTQYF.

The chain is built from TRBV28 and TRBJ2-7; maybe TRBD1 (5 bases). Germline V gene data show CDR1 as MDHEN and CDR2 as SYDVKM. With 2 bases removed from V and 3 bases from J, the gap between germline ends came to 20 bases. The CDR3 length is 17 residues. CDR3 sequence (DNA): TGTGCCAGCAGTTTAATATCCGGCAGGGCTTCCCTCTACGAGCAGTACTTC. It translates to CASSLISGRASLYEQYF.

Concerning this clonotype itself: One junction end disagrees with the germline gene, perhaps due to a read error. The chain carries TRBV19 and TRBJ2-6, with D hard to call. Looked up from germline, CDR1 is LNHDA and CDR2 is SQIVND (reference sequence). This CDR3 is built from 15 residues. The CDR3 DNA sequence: TGTGCCAGTAGTATCAGGTGGCGGCTCAACAACGTCCTGTCTTTC. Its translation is CASSIRWRLNNVLSF.